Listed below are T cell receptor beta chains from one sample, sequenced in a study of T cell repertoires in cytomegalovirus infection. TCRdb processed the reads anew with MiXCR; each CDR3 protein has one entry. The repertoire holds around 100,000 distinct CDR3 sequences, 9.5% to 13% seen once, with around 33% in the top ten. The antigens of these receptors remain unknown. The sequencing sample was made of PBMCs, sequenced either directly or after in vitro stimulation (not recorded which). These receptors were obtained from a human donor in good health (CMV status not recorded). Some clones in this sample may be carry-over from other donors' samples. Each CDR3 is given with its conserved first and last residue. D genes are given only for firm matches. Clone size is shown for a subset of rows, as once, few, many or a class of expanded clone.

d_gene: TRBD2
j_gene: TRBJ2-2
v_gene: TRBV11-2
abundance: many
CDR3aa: CASSSTSGMAGELFF
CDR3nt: TGTGCCAGCAGTTCGACTAGCGGGATGGCCGGGGAGCTGTTTTTT

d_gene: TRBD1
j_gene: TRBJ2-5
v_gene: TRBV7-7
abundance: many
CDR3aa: CASSPDRGTETQYF
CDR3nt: TGTGCCAGCAGCCCTGACAGGGGGACGGAGACCCAGTACTTC

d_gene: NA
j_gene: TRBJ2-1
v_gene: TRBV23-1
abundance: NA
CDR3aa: CARASLERPINEQFF
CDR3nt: TGCGCCAGAGCCTCCCTTGAGCGCCCGATCAATGAGCAGTTCTTC

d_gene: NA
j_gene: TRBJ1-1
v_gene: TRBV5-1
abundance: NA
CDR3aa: CASSLRTATISNTEAFF
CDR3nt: TGCGCCAGCAGCCTTAGGACCGCCACTATTTCGAACACTGAAGCTTTCTTT

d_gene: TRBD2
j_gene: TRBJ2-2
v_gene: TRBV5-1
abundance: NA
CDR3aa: CASSSRLTSGSHDTGELFF
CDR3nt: TGCGCCAGCAGCTCGCGTCTAACTAGCGGGAGCCACGACACCGGGGAGCTGTTTTTT

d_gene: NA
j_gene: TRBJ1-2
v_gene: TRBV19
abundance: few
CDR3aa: CASTRRAGRDGYTF
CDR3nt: TGTGCCAGTACTCGAAGGGCAGGGCGGGATGGCTACACCTTC

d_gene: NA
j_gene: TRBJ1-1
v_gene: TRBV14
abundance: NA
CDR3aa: CASSPGSVNTEAFF
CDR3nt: TGTGCCAGCAGCCCAGGCTCCGTAAACACTGAAGCTTTCTTT

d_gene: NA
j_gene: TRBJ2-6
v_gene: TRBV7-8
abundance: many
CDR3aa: CASSLARDTYSGANVLTF
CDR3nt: TGTGCCAGCAGCTTAGCCCGGGACACCTACTCTGGGGCCAACGTCCTGACTTTC

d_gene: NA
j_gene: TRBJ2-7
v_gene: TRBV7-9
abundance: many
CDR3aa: CASSLWTDPLYEQYF
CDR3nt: TGTGCCAGCAGCCTCTGGACAGATCCGCTATACGAGCAGTACTTC

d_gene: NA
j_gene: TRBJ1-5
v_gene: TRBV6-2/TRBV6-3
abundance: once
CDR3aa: CASSSPRGVLNQPQHF
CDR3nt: TGTGCCAGCAGTTCACCCCGAGGGGTCCTAAATCAGCCCCAGCATTTT

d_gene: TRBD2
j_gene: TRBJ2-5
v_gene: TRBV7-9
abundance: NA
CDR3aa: CASSLAPGGGETQYF
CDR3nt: TGTGCCAGCAGCTTAGCCCCCGGGGGAGGGGAGACCCAGTACTTC

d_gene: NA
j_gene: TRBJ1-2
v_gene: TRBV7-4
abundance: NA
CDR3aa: CASNRREGYGYTF
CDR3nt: TGTGCCAGCAACCGTAGGGAGGGCTATGGCTACACCTTC

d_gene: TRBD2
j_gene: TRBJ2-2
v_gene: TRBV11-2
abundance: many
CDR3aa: CASSSRRWAGVFHTGELFF
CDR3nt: TGTGCCAGCAGCTCCCGGCGGTGGGCGGGAGTTTTCCACACCGGGGAGCTGTTTTTT

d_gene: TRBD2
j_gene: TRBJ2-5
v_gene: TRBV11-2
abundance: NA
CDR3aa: CASSLGVSSGKETQYF
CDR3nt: TGTGCCAGCAGCTTAGGTGTCTCTAGCGGGAAAGAGACCCAGTACTTC

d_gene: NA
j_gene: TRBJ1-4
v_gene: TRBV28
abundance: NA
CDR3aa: CARRETGTNEKLFF
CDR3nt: TGTGCCCGCAGGGAGACAGGCACTAATGAAAAACTGTTTTTT

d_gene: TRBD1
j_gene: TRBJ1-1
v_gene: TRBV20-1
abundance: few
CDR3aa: CSARHDRVYTEAFF
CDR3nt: TGCAGTGCTAGGCACGACAGGGTTTACACTGAAGCTTTCTTT

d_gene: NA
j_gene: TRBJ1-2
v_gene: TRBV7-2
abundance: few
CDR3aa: CASSLEAGRGYTF
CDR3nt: TGTGCCAGCAGCTTAGAGGCAGGACGAGGCTACACCTTC

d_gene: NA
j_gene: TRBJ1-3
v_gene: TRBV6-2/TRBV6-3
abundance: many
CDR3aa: CASKGQPGNTIYF
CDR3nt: TGTGCCAGCAAAGGACAGCCTGGAAACACCATATATTTT

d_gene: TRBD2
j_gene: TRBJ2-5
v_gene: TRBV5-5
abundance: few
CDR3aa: CASSLEASGQETQYF
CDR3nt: TGTGCCAGCAGCTTGGAGGCTAGCGGTCAAGAGACCCAGTACTTC

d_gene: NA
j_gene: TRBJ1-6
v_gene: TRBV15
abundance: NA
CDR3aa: CATSRGPQGAKGSPLHF
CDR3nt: TGTGCCACCAGCAGAGGACCCCAAGGGGCCAAGGGTTCACCCCTCCACTTT

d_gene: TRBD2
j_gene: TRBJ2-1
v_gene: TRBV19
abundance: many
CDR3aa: CASRGGLAGDNEQFF
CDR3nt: TGTGCCAGTAGAGGGGGGCTAGCGGGAGACAATGAGCAGTTCTTC

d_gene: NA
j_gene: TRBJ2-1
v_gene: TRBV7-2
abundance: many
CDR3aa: CASSLFKAREAVEQFF
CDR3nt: TGTGCCAGCAGCTTATTTAAGGCGAGGGAGGCGGTTGAGCAGTTCTTC

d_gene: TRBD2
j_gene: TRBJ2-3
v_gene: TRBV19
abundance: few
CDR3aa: CASSEILAGIGDTQYF
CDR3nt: TGTGCCAGTAGTGAGATTCTAGCGGGCATAGGAGATACGCAGTATTTT

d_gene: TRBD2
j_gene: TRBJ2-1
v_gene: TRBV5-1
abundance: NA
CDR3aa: CASSFGAGRLNEQFF
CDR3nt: TGCGCCAGCAGCTTCGGAGCGGGAAGGTTGAATGAGCAGTTCTTC

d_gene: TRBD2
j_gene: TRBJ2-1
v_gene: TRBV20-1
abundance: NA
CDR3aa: CSASRNTAGVERNEQFF
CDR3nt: TGCAGTGCTAGCCGCAACACAGCGGGAGTTGAGAGGAATGAGCAGTTCTTC

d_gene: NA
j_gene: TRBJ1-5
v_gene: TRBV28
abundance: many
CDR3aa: CASSLSLAGNQPQHF
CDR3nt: TGTGCCAGCAGTTTATCTTTAGCGGGCAATCAGCCCCAGCATTTT

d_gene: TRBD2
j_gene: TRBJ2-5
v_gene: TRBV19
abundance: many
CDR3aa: CASSLDSGTSGVKTQYF
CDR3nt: TGTGCCAGTAGTCTTGACTCCGGGACTAGCGGGGTAAAGACCCAGTACTTC

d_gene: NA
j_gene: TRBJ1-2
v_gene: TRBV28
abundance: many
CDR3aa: CASSLYSGTYGYTF
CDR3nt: TGTGCCAGCAGTTTATACAGCGGGACCTATGGCTACACCTTC

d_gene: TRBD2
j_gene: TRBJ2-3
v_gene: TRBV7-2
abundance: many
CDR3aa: CASSLALAGATDTQYF
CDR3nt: TGTGCCAGCAGCTTAGCATTAGCGGGAGCCACAGATACGCAGTATTTT

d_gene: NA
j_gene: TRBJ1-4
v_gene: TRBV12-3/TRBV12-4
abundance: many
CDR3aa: CASSFFGQEKLFF
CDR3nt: TGTGCCAGCAGTTTCTTCGGTCAGGAAAAACTGTTTTTT

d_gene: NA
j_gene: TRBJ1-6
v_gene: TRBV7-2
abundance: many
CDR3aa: CASSFQSSPLHF
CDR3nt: TGTGCCAGCAGCTTTCAGAGTTCACCCCTCCACTTT

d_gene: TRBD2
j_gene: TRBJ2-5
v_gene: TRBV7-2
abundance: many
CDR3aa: CAMSSGREGTQYF
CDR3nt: TGTGCCATGAGTAGCGGGAGGGAAGGGACCCAGTACTTC

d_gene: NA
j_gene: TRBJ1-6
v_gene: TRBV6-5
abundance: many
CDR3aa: CASTGPNSPLHF
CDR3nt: TGTGCCAGCACCGGGCCAAATTCACCCCTCCACTTT

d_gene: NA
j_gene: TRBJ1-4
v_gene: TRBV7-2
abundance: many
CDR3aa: CASSLGGAGANEKLFF
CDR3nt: TGTGCCAGCAGCTTAGGGGGGGCAGGGGCCAATGAAAAACTGTTTTTT

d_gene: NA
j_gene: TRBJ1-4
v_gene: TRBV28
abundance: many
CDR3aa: CASRIPGPFNEKLFF
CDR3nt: TGTGCCAGCAGGATACCGGGACCCTTTAATGAAAAACTGTTTTTT

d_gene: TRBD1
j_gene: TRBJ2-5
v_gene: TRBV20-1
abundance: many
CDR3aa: CSASTGGMTETQYF
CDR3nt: TGCAGTGCTAGTACAGGGGGTATGACAGAGACCCAGTACTTC

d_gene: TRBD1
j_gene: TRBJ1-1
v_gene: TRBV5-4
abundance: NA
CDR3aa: CASSFQSTARGTEAFF
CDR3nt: TGTGCCAGCAGCTTTCAATCGACAGCCAGGGGGACTGAAGCTTTCTTT

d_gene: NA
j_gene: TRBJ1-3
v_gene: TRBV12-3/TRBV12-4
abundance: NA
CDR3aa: CASSLALRGGPGNTIYF
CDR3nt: TGTGCCAGCAGTTTAGCATTAAGGGGGGGACCTGGAAACACCATATATTTT

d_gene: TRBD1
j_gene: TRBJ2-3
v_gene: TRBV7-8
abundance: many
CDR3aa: CASRRQGSTDTQYF
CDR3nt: TGTGCCAGCAGACGACAGGGTAGCACAGATACGCAGTATTTT

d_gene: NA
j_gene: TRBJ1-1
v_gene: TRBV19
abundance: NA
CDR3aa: CASSRPGSNTEAFF
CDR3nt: TGTGCCAGTAGTAGGCCAGGCTCGAACACTGAAGCTTTCTTT

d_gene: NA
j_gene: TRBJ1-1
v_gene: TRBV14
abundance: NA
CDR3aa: CASSHFGGLNTEAFF
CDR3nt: TGTGCCAGCAGCCATTTTGGGGGGCTCAACACTGAAGCTTTCTTT

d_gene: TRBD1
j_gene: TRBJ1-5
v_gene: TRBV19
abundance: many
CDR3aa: CASTPTGVKNQPQHF
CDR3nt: TGTGCCAGTACCCCGACAGGGGTAAAGAATCAGCCCCAGCATTTT

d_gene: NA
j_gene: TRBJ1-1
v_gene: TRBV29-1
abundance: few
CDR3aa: CSVGTTEAFF
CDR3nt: TGCAGCGTGGGGACCACTGAAGCTTTCTTT

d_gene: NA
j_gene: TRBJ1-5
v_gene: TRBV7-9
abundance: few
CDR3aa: CASSLFSNQPQHF
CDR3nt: TGTGCCAGCAGCTTATTTAGCAATCAGCCCCAGCATTTT

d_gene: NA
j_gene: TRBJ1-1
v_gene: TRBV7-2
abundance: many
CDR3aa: CASSLMQSHTEAFF
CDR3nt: TGTGCCAGCAGCTTAATGCAGAGTCACACTGAAGCTTTCTTT

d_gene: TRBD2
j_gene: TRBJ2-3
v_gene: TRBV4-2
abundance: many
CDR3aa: CASSHPGTSGSVGTDTQYF
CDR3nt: TGTGCCAGCAGCCACCCCGGGACTAGCGGGAGTGTGGGGACAGATACGCAGTATTTT

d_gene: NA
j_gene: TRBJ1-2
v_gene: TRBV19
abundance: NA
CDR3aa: CASSTRVIRPNYGYTF
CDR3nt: TGTGCCAGTAGTACCCGGGTGATTAGGCCTAACTATGGCTACACCTTC

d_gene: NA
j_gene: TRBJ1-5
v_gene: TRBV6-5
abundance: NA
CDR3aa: CASSYSGWVNSNQPQHF
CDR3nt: TGTGCCAGCAGTTACTCCGGATGGGTTAATAGCAATCAGCCCCAGCATTTT

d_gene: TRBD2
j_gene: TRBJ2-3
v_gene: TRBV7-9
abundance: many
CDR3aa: CASSPRTSLVDTQYF
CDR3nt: TGTGCCAGCAGCCCTCGGACTAGCTTGGTTGATACGCAGTATTTT

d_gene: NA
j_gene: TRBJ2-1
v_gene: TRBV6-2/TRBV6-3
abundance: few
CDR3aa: CASSLLADEQFF
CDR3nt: TGTGCCAGCAGTCTCCTAGCCGATGAGCAGTTCTTC

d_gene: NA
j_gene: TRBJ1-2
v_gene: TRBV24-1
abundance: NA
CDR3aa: CATSDASFYGYTF
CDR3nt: TGTGCCACCAGTGATGCAAGCTTCTATGGCTACACCTTC